The 14 T cell receptor beta chains in this list originate from one sample, sequenced in a study of response to subunit inactivated influenza vaccine. Via MiXCR, TCRdb re-called the RT-PCR reads, giving one row per CDR3 protein. The repertoire consists of about 300,000 distinct CDR3 sequences, with roughly a fifth occurring once and the leading ten covering about 10%. The sample in question was PBMCs from blood, obtained less than 22 months after vaccination. The receptors originated from a man aged 45 to 70 who received an inactivated influenza vaccine.

The chain recombines TRBV28 with TRBJ1-2; perhaps TRBD1 as D (5 bases). The CDR3 has 13 residues. The V gene's germline CDR1 is MDHEN and CDR2 SYDVKM. V lost 5 bases and J lost 7, with 14 bases in between. The chain's CDR3 is CASSDRGLGGYTF. Here the CDR3 DNA reads TGTGCCAGCAGTGATAGGGGCCTGGGTGGCTACACCTTC.

A single count supports this clonotype. The V call is TRBV29-1, the J call TRBJ2-7; TRBD2 aligns across 9 bases. Germline assignment: CDR1 SQVTM and CDR2 ANQGSEA. The CDR3 covers 13 residues. Trimming at V came to 3 bases and at J to 5 bases, leaving 5 bases not matched to a gene. The CDR3 bases are TGCAGCGTTGAGAAACTAGCGGGTAACGAGCAGTACTTC. This gives the protein CSVEKLAGNEQYF.

This clonotype was seen a handful of times. This chain links TRBV9 with TRBJ2-1; 12 bases fit TRBD1. The CDR3 extends over 15 amino acids. Unmatched junction bases numbered 4, after V lost 0 bases and J lost 9 bases. The V gene's germline CDR1 is SGDLS and CDR2 YYNGEE. Written as DNA, the CDR3 is TGTGCCAGCAGCGTAGGGGGACAGGGGGCGTTTGAGCAGTTCTTC. Amino acid sequence: CASSVGGQGAFEQFF. The variable domain in full, with the rest retrieved from reference TRBV9 and TRBJ2-1, is DSGVTQTPKHLITATGQRVTLRCSPRSGDLSVYWYQQSLDQGLQFLIQYYNGEERAKGNILERFSAQQFPDLHSELNLSSLELGDSALYFCASSVGGQGAFEQFFGPGTRLTVL.

This clonotype was counted many times. J is TRBJ1-1 and V is TRBV7-9; the D is unclear. Germline CDR1 is SEHNR and CDR2 is FQNEAQ (reference sequence). V shed 9 bases and J shed 4 bases, with 18 bases lying between them. This CDR3 has 14 residues. DNA for the CDR3: TGTGCCAGTCAGAGCTTGGGCAGCATCACTGAAGCTTTCTTT. Translation gives CASQSLGSITEAFF.

This clonotype occurred many times. The CDR3 nucleotides are TGTGCCAGCAGTTTAACGGGGGGAAGCAATCAGCCCCAGCATTTT. The encoded protein is CASSLTGGSNQPQHF. This sequence joins TRBV12-3 or TRBV12-4 and TRBJ1-5, with D maybe TRBD1 (5 bases). CDR3 length equals 15 residues. Trimming took off 2 bases at V and 1 base at J, with 9 bases between the two ends.

The table lists this clonotype with a few counts. This rearrangement joins TRBV3-1 to TRBJ2-7, with D uncertain. The CDR3 extends over 12 amino acids. The germline CDR1 and CDR2 sequences are LGHDT and YNNKEL (reference sequence). V gave up 1 base and J gave up 9 bases, with 10 bases separating them. The CDR3 DNA sequence: TGTGCCAGCAGCCAAGTTGGTGACGCGCAGTACTTC. Protein: CASSQVGDAQYF.

This rearrangement joins TRBV12-3 or TRBV12-4 to TRBJ2-7, with D maybe TRBD1 (6 bases). V was trimmed by 2 bases and J by 6 bases, leaving 11 bases between them. The CDR3 sequence is 13 residues long. The CDR3 loop is CASSLSGVAEQYF. In DNA, the CDR3 is TGTGCCAGCAGTTTATCAGGGGTGGCCGAGCAGTACTTC.

V gene TRBV2 combines with J gene TRBJ1-5; TRBD1 is a possible D gene (6 bases). V was clipped by 4 bases and J by 3 bases, with 7 bases between them. The CDR3 has 13 residues. Germline V gene lookup returns CDR1 SNHLY and CDR2 FYNNEI. The CDR3 DNA is TGTGCCAGCAGTGGGGACAACAATCAGCCCCAGCATTTT. Its translation is CASSGDNNQPQHF.

The chain joins TRBV28 to TRBJ1-5, with 7 bases matching TRBD1. The ends lost 7 bases at V and 0 bases at J; junction bases unmatched: 9. The CDR3 runs 16 residues. In germline, CDR1 is MDHEN, CDR2 SYDVKM. The CDR3 loop reads CASTDGTVYSNQPQHF. In nucleotides, the CDR3 is TGTGCCAGCACTGACGGGACAGTTTATAGCAATCAGCCCCAGCATTTT.

V gene TRBV28 combines with J gene TRBJ1-4; 7 bases align to TRBD1. The CDR3 loop spans 17 amino acids. With 6 bases clipped from V and 5 bases from J, the junction kept 15 bases outside the gene matches. Germline V CDR1 and CDR2: MDHEN, SYDVKM. CDR3 region: CASRPTPYRGTNEKLFF. Here the CDR3 DNA reads TGTGCCAGCAGGCCTACCCCATACAGGGGAACCAATGAAAAACTGTTTTTT.

This clonotype was counted a few times. The gene calls are TRBV19 and TRBJ1-5, with D possibly TRBD1 on 6 matching bases. Germline V gene data show CDR1 as LNHDA and CDR2 as SQIVND (reference sequence). Deletions cut 3 bases from V and 9 bases from J, with 12 bases between. The CDR3 is 13 residues long. CDR3 nucleotide sequence: TGTGCCAGTAGTATGCCGGGGGCCGGGCCCCAGCATTTT. Translated, it gives CASSMPGAGPQHF.

This clonotype was picked up a small number of times. The CDR3 loop reads CASSRDRAGNQPQHF. CDR3 DNA: TGTGCCAGCAGTAGAGACAGGGCGGGCAATCAGCCCCAGCATTTT. The J gene is TRBJ1-5, the V gene TRBV2, with 7 bases lining up with TRBD1. This CDR3 comprises 15 residues. V was clipped by 5 bases and J by 2 bases; unmatched bases: 6. Per germline, CDR1 SNHLY and CDR2 FYNNEI.

The chain has TRBV4-1 and TRBJ1-2, with a tentative D call TRBD1 (6 bases). Germline loops: CDR1 MGHRA, CDR2 YSYEKL. Trimming removed 0 bases at V and 7 bases at J, with 18 bases between. The length of the CDR3 is 16 residues. This CDR3 is CASSQEGGRIGIGYTF. CDR3 coding DNA: TGCGCCAGCAGCCAAGAGGGGGGGCGGATCGGGATTGGCTACACCTTC.

In its sample, this clonotype was seen a few times. The chain is built from TRBV28 and TRBJ1-5, with no clear D. The CDR3 runs 15 residues. From germline, CDR1 is MDHEN and CDR2 SYDVKM. V lost 3 bases to trimming and J lost 5 bases, with 14 bases between them. DNA for the CDR3: TGTGCCAGCAGTTTTCGGGGAGTAAGGGATCAGCCCCAGCATTTT. It encodes CASSFRGVRDQPQHF.